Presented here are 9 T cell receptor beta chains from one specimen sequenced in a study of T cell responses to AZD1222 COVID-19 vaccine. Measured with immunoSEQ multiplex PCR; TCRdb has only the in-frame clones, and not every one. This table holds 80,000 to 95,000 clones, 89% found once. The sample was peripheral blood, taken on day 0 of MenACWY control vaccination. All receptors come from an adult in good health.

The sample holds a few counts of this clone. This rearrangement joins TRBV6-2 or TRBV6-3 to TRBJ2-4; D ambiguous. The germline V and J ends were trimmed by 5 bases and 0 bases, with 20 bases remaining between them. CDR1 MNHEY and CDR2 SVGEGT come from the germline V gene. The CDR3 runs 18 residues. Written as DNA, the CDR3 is TGTGCCAGCAGTCTCTTCCCAGGTTTTGAGATAGCCAAAAACATTCAGTACTTC. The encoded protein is CASSLFPGFEIAKNIQYF.

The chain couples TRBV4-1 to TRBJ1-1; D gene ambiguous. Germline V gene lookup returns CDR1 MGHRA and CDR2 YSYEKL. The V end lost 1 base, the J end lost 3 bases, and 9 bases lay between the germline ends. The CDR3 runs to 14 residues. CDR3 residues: CASSQVGPDTEAFF. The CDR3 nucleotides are TGCGCCAGCAGCCAAGTCGGACCGGACACTGAAGCTTTCTTT.

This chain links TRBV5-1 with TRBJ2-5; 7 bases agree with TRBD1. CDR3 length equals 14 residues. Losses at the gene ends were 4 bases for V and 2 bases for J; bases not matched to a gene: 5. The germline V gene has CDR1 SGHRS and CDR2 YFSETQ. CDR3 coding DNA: TGCGCCAGCAGCGAGACAGGGAAACAAGAGACCCAGTACTTC. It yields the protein CASSETGKQETQYF.

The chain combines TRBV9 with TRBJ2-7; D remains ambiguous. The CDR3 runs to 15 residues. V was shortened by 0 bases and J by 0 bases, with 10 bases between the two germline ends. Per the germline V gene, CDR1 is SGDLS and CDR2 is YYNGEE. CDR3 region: CASSVAWDSSYEQYF. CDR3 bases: TGTGCCAGCAGCGTAGCCTGGGATAGCTCCTACGAGCAGTACTTC.

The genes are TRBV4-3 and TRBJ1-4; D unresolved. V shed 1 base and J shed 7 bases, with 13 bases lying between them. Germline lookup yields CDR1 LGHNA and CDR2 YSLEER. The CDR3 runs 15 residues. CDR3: CASSQAGILGEKLFF. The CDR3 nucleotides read TGCGCCAGCAGCCAAGCGGGCATACTAGGTGAAAAACTGTTTTTT.

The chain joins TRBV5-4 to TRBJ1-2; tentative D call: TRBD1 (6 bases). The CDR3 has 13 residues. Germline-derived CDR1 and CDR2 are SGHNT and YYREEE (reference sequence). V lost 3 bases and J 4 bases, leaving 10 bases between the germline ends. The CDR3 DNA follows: TGTGCCAGCAGCTCATGGGGGGCCTATGGCTACACCTTC. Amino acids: CASSSWGAYGYTF.

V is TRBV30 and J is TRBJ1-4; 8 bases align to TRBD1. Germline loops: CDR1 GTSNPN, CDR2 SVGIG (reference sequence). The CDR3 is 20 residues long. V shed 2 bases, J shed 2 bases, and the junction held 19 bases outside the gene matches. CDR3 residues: CAWSSRGPPRGKSTNEKLFF. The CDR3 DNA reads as TGTGCCTGGAGTTCCAGGGGGCCCCCAAGGGGTAAGTCTACTAATGAAAAACTGTTTTTT.

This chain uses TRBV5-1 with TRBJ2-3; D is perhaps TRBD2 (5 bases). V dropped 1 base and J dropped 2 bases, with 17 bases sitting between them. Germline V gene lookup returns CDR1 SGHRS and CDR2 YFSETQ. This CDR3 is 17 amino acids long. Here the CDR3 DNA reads TGCGCCAGCAGCTTGTGGAATTCGGACTTACTCACAGATACGCAGTATTTT. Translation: CASSLWNSDLLTDTQYF. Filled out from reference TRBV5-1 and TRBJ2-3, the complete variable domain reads KAGVTQTPRYLIKTRGQQVTLSCSPISGHRSVSWYQQTPGQGLQFLFEYFSETQRNKGNFPGRFSGRQFSNSRSEMNVSTLELGDSALYLCASSLWNSDLLTDTQYFGPGTRLTVL.

CDR3 loop: CASSLTPQGAAFF. Written as DNA, the CDR3 is TGTGCCAGCAGCTTAACTCCCCAGGGTGCAGCTTTCTTT. The chain recombines TRBV11-2 with TRBJ1-1, with D perhaps matching TRBD1 (5 bases). This CDR3 comprises 13 residues. From germline, CDR1 is SGHAT and CDR2 FQNNGV. V was clipped by 2 bases and J by 10 bases, with 14 bases between them. Together with reference TRBV11-2 and TRBJ1-1, the CDR3 gives the full variable domain: EAGVAQSPRYKIIEKRQSVAFWCNPISGHATLYWYQQILGQGPKLLIQFQNNGVVDDSQLPKDRFSAERLKGVDSTLKIQPAKLEDSAVYLCASSLTPQGAAFFGQGTRLTVV.